This T cell receptor beta chain was found in a study of chemoradiotherapy in HPV16-positive cancers. Findings and caveats of the study: During treatment, candidate HPV-specific clones and E7-related motifs expanded in tumor.

Profiled with immunoSEQ multiplex PCR; TCRdb holds only in-frame clones, not every one. This table holds some 6,000 clones, about three quarters found once. CDR1 SGHRS and CDR2 YFSETQ come from the germline V gene. V lost 4 bases to trimming and J lost 8 bases; unmatched junction nucleotides: 12. CDR3 length equals 15 residues. Details on this clone: Its antigen remains unidentified.

The sequence was collected from a human donor with HPV-associated anogenital cancer. The V gene is TRBV5-1, the J gene TRBJ1-2, with 9 bases lining up with TRBD1. The sample was collected from a patient who underwent chemoradiotherapy. This CDR3 reads CASSGGTGKIWGYTF. The CDR3 DNA sequence: TGCGCCAGCAGCGGGGGGACAGGGAAAATCTGGGGCTACACCTTC.